This T cell receptor beta chain comes out of a study of CD8 T cells in ankylosing spondylitis. General study points: Clones that were linked to disease were CD8+ and were relatively rare in peripheral blood.

TCRdb re-called the 5' RACE reads through MiXCR, storing one row per CDR3 protein. The sample contains approximately 260,000 distinct CDR3 sequences, 18% of which appear only once. With regard to this clonotype: Its cognate antigen is unknown.

V shed 4 bases, J shed 4 bases, and the junction held 7 bases outside the gene matches. This CDR3 comprises 16 residues. Per germline, CDR1 MNHEY and CDR2 SVGAGI. This sequence originates from a male donor with ankylosing spondylitis or in good health (not recorded which). Sequenced: blood, either unsorted or a sorted T cell fraction (not recorded which). The genes are TRBV6-5 and TRBJ2-3, with 11 positions matching TRBD2. In nucleotides, the CDR3 is TGTGCCAGCAGTTCCCCGACTAGCGGGAATCCAGATACGCAGTATTTT. The encoded protein is CASSSPTSGNPDTQYF.